This T cell receptor beta chain was recorded in a study of blood T cell repertoires in COVID-19. For the study at large: Samples came from the United States, Italy and Spain, spanning acute and convalescent COVID-19. T cells, B-cell-depleted T cells, or PBMCs provided the cDNA or gDNA that served as material.

Germline CDR1 reads MNHEY; CDR2 reads SVGAGI. CDR3 length equals 14 residues. Trimming stripped 7 bases from V and 7 bases from J, with 20 bases between. Original processing notes: Reference gene primer amplification in the assay estimated nucleated cell counts. Produced via immunoSEQ multiplex PCR; TCRdb's table is partial and in-frame only. The D gene and trimming were derived from the DNA, and the V and J assignments and clone size from that table. The sample lists tens of thousands of clones, almost 85% seen once, with roughly 3.9% in the top ten. This sequence joins TRBV6-5 and TRBJ2-7; D possibly corresponds to TRBD1 (5 bases). The sequence was obtained from a man aged 55 to 70 with acute or convalescent COVID-19. The source material was peripheral blood. The CDR3 sequence is CASIAQGWGEEQYF. DNA for the CDR3: TGTGCCAGCATCGCTCAGGGATGGGGTGAGGAGCAGTACTTC.